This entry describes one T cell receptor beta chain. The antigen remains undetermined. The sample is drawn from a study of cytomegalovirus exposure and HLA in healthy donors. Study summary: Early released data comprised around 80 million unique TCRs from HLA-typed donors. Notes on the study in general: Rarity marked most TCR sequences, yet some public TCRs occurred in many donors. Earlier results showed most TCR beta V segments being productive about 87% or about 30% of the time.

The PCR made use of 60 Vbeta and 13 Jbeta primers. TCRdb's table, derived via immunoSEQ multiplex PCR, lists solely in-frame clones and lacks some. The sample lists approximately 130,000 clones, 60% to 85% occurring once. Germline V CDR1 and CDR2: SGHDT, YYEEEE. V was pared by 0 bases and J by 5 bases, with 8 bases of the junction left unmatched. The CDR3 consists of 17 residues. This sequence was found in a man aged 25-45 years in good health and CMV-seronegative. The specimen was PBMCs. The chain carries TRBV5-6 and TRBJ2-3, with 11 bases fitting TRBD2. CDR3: CASSLGLAGYMGDTQYF. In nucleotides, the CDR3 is TGTGCCAGCAGCTTGGGACTAGCGGGGTATATGGGAGATACGCAGTATTTT.